These 11 T cell receptor beta chains originate from one sample sequenced in a study of metastatic and nonmetastatic thyroid tumors. Thyroid surgery took place with no prior treatment in any patient. TCRdb reprocessed the PCR reads via MiXCR. Of 30,000 to 35,000 clones listed, roughly a third were seen once; the top ten hold about 20%. Sequenced material: tumor tissue. The receptors shown here come from a female donor with papillary thyroid cancer or a benign thyroid nodule (not recorded which). Some clones in this sample may be carry-over from other donors' samples.

The chain links TRBV20-1 to TRBJ1-2; 7 bases map to TRBD1. J lost 7 bases, V lost 3 bases, and 8 bases had no gene match. There are 13 residues in the CDR3. Per germline, CDR1 DFQATT and CDR2 SNEGSKA (reference sequence). The DNA for the CDR3 is TGCAGTGCTAGGGATGACAGGGTCGGTGGCTACACCTTC. It encodes CSARDDRVGGYTF.

The genes are TRBV7-2 and TRBJ2-7, with D possibly TRBD1 on 6 matching bases. Per the germline V gene, CDR1 is SGHTA and CDR2 is FQGNSA. The CDR3 runs 15 residues. V was cut by 1 base and J by 3 bases, with 13 bases left in between. CDR3 region: CASSLVWTVDYEQYF. The CDR3 DNA reads TGTGCCAGCAGCTTAGTTTGGACAGTTGACTACGAGCAGTACTTC.

The V gene is TRBV7-2, the J gene TRBJ1-2; tentatively, D is TRBD1 (5 bases). V was clipped by 3 bases and J by 2 bases, with 10 bases between them. This CDR3 is built from 14 residues. Looked up from germline, CDR1 is SGHTA and CDR2 is FQGNSA. The CDR3 is CASSFFSGNYGYTF. The CDR3 DNA reads as TGTGCCAGCAGCTTCTTCTCAGGGAACTATGGCTACACCTTC.

This clone has more than one count but fewer than ten. This sequence joins TRBV6-6 and TRBJ2-7; possibly TRBD1 for D (6 bases). In germline, CDR1 is MNHNY, CDR2 SVGAGI (reference sequence). The V and J ends lost 2 bases and 1 base respectively, with 15 bases between them. The CDR3 length is 16 residues. The chain's CDR3 is CASSYNDPGHSYEQYF. The CDR3 bases are TGTGCCAGCAGTTACAACGACCCGGGACATTCCTACGAGCAGTACTTC.

The chain links TRBV6-2 or TRBV6-3 to TRBJ1-2, with D perhaps matching TRBD1 (6 bases). This CDR3 is built from 12 residues. The V gene's germline CDR1 is MNHEY and CDR2 SVGEGT. The germline V and J ends were trimmed by 6 bases and 8 bases, with 13 bases remaining between them. The CDR3 sequence: CASSQQGWGYTF. CDR3 nucleotide sequence: TGTGCCAGCAGCCAACAGGGTTGGGGCTACACCTTC.

The chain has TRBV28 and TRBJ1-1; D remains unclear. V lost 8 bases and J 2 bases, leaving 12 bases between the germline ends. The V gene's germline CDR1 is MDHEN and CDR2 SYDVKM. The CDR3 is made up of 13 amino acids. This CDR3 reads CASFQRENTEAFF. The CDR3 coding sequence is TGTGCCAGCTTTCAGCGGGAAAACACTGAAGCTTTCTTT.

The chain uses TRBV12-3 or TRBV12-4 and TRBJ1-6, with D perhaps matching TRBD1 (6 bases). With 5 bases removed from V and 6 bases from J, the gap between germline ends came to 11 bases. The length of the CDR3 is 14 residues. CDR3 protein: CASSPTGPNSPLHF. CDR3 DNA: TGTGCCAGCAGTCCTACAGGGCCTAATTCACCCCTCCACTTT.

This clone was picked up a small number of times. This rearrangement joins TRBV27 to TRBJ2-1; 8 bases are shared with TRBD2. Germline CDR1 is MNHEY and CDR2 is SMNVEV (reference sequence). V lost 8 bases, J lost 9 bases, and 15 bases stayed unmatched. The CDR3 has 15 residues. CDR3 in DNA: TGTGCCAGCGGCCCGGGTACGGGAGGGATCGGTGAGCAGTTCTTC. It is translated as CASGPGTGGIGEQFF.

This clone turned up a few times. V gene TRBV11-2 combines with J gene TRBJ2-5, with 9 bases aligning to TRBD1. The CDR3 is made up of 13 amino acids. CDR1 is SGHAT and CDR2 is FQNNGV in the germline V gene. Germline trimming cut 4 bases from V and 4 bases from J; bases unmatched to any gene: 1. The CDR3 is CASSWTGVETQYF. DNA of the CDR3: TGTGCCAGCAGCTGGACAGGGGTAGAGACCCAGTACTTC.

Comments on this clone: At one boundary the junction diverges from the germline segment, which might be a read error. The rearrangement joins TRBV27 to TRBJ1-2; D is unresolved. Germline CDR1 MNHEY, CDR2 SMNVEV (reference sequence). The CDR3 consists of 13 residues. The CDR3 here is CAGSFSDGLGYTF. The CDR3 DNA follows: TGTGCCGGCAGTTTCTCGGACGGCCTTGGTTACACCTTC.

Ten or more counts support this clone. The chain combines TRBV28 with TRBJ2-7; 8 bases match TRBD2. This CDR3 is built from 13 residues. CDR1 and CDR2 from the germline V gene are MDHEN and SYDVKM. The ends lost 7 bases at V and 5 bases at J; junction bases unmatched: 7. The CDR3 loop reads CASKAGGTDEQYF. The DNA for the CDR3 is TGTGCCAGCAAGGCGGGAGGTACCGACGAGCAGTACTTC.